This T cell receptor (beta chain) was obtained from a study of OX40 agonist ivuxolimab in advanced cancers. Study summary: Patients got intravenous ivuxolimab at 0.01 to 10 mg/kg every 2 weeks.

This table comes from immunoSEQ multiplex PCR, and its TCRdb copy is limited to in-frame clones, with some not included. The data hold around 97,000 clones, with roughly 80% observed a single time. Blood got drawn at baseline, again on cycle 4 day 1, and then on cycle 7 day 1. Regarding this clone: Antigen specificity is unknown.

V gave up 4 bases and J gave up 0 bases, with 21 bases separating them. CDR3 length equals 18 residues. The germline V gene encodes CDR1 SGHRS and CDR2 YFSETQ. Findings and limits, study-wide: On average, CD8+ T cells showed a greater number of expanded clones than CD4+.

The starting material was CD4+ or CD8+ T cells sorted from blood, obtained in a trial of the OX40 agonist ivuxolimab. V usage is TRBV5-1 and J usage is TRBJ2-3; tentative D call: TRBD2 (6 bases). This sequence originates from an adult with an advanced solid tumor such as melanoma, head and neck, liver or kidney cancer. CDR3 sequence (DNA): TGCGCCAGCAGCGGGACTCCCTCCTCATCCCCTAGCACAGATACGCAGTATTTT. Protein product: CASSGTPSSSPSTDTQYF.